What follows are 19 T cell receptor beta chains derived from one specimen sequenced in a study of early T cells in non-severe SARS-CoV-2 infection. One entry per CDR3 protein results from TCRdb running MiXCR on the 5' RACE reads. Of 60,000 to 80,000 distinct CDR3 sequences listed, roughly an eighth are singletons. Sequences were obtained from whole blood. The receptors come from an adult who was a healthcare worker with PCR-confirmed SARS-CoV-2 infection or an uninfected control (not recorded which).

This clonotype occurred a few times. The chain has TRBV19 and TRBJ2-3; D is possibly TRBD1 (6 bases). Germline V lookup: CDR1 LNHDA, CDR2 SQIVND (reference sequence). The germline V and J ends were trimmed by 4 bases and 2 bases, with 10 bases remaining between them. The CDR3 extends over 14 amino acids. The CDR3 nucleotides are TGTGCCAGTAGTACTCAGGGGCCCACAGATACGCAGTATTTT. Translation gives CASSTQGPTDTQYF.

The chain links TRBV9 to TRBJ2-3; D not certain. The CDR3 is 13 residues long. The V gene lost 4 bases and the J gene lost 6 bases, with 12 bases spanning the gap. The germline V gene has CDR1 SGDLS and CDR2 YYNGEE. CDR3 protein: CASSPTYRDTQYF. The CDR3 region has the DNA TGTGCCAGCAGCCCTACGTATCGGGATACGCAGTATTTT.

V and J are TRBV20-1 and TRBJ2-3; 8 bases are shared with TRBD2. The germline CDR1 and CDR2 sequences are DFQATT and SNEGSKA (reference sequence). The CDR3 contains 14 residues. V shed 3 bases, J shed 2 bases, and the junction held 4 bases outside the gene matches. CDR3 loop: CSASGREATDTQYF. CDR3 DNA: TGCAGTGCTAGCGGGAGGGAAGCCACAGATACGCAGTATTTT.

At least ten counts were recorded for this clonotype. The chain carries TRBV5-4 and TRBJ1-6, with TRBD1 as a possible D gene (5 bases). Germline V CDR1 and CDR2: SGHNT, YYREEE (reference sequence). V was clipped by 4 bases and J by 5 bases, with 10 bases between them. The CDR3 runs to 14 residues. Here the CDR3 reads CASSQGRNNSPLHF. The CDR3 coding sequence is TGTGCCAGCAGCCAGGGTAGAAATAATTCACCCCTCCACTTT.

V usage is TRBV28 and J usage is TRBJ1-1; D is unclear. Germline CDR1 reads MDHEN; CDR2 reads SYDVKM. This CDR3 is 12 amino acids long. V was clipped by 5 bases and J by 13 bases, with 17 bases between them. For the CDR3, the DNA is TGTGCCAGCAGTCCCGGTCCTCCTGGGAGTTTCTTT. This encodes CASSPGPPGSFF.

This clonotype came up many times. The CDR3 DNA reads TGTGCCAGCAGTGAAAGGGACAGGGCGCAAGAGACCCAGTACTTC. Its protein is CASSERDRAQETQYF. The genes are TRBV6-1 and TRBJ2-5, with 9 bases aligning to TRBD1. V was pared by 2 bases and J by 2 bases, with 3 bases of the junction left unmatched. There are 15 residues in the CDR3. Germline V gene lookup returns CDR1 MNHNS and CDR2 SASEGT.

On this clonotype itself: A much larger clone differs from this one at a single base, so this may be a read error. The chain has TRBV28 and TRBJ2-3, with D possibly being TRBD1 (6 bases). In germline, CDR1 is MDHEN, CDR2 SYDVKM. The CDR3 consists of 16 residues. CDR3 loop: CATSHRQAFSTDTQYF. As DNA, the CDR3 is TGTGCCACCAGTCACAGACAGGCGTTCAGCACAGATACGCAGTATTTT.

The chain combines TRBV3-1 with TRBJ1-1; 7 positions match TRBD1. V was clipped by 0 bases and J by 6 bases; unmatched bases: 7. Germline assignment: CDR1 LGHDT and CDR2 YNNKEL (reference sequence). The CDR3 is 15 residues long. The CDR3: CASSQDLRQGAEAFF. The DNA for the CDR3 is TGTGCCAGCAGCCAAGATTTGAGACAGGGAGCTGAAGCTTTCTTT.

Here the CDR3 reads CASSSGGGGNQPQHF. The CDR3, as DNA: TGTGCCAGCAGCTCCGGAGGGGGGGGCAATCAGCCCCAGCATTTT. The chain recombines TRBV28 with TRBJ1-5, with a possible D match to TRBD1 (6 bases). CDR3 size: 15 residues. Trimming removed 6 bases from V and 2 bases from J, with 14 bases in between. Germline V gene sequence: CDR1 MDHEN, CDR2 SYDVKM.

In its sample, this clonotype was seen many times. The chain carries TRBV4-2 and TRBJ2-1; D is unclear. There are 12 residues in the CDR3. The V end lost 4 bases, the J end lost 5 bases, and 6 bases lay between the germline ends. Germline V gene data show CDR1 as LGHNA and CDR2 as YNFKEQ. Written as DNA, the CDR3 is TGTGCCAGCAGCCGCATCGACAATGAGCAGTTCTTC. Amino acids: CASSRIDNEQFF.

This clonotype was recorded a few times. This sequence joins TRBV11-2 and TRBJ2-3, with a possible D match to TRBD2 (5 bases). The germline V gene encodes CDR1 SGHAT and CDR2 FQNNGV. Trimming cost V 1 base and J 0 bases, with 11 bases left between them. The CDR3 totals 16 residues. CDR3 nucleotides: TGTGCCAGCAGCTTAGGAGGGCCATTTAGCACAGATACGCAGTATTTT. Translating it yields CASSLGGPFSTDTQYF.

CDR3: CSASRQQFDPGISLAKNIQYF. The CDR3 DNA reads TGCAGTGCTTCTCGGCAACAATTTGACCCCGGGATTAGCTTAGCCAAAAACATTCAGTACTTC. The chain joins TRBV20-1 to TRBJ2-4, with D possibly being TRBD2 (5 bases). The germline V gene encodes CDR1 DFQATT and CDR2 SNEGSKA (reference sequence). The CDR3 length is 21 residues. Trimming pared 5 bases from V and 0 bases from J, leaving 32 bases between.

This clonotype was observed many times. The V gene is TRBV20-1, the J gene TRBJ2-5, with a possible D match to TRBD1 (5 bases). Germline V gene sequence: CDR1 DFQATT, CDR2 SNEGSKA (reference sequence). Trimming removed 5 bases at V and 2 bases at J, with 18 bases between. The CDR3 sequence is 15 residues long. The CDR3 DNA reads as TGCAGTGCTGGGGCGTCGAGGACAACACAAGAGACCCAGTACTTC. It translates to CSAGASRTTQETQYF.

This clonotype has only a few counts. CDR3 DNA sequence: TGTGCCAGCAGCTTAAGGGACTACGGACAAGAGACCCAGTACTTC. It translates to CASSLRDYGQETQYF. V gene TRBV7-8 combines with J gene TRBJ2-5; 7 bases are shared with TRBD2. The CDR3 extends over 15 amino acids. The germline gives CDR1 SGHVS, CDR2 FQNEAQ. The ends lost 2 bases at V and 2 bases at J; junction bases unmatched: 5.

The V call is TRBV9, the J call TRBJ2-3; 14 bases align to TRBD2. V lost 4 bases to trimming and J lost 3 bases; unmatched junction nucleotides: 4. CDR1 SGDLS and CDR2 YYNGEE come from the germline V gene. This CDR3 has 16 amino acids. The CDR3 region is CASSPRTSGRTDTQYF. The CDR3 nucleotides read TGTGCCAGCAGCCCTCGGACTAGCGGGAGGACAGATACGCAGTATTTT.

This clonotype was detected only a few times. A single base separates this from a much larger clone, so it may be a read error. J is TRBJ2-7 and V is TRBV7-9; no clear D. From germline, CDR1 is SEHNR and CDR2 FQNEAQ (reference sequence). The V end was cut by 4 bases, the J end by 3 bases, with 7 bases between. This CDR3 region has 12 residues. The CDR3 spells CASSSESYEQYF. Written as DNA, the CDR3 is TGTGCCAGCAGCTCGGAGAGCTACGAGCAGTACTTC. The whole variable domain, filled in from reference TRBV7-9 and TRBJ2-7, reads DTGVSQNPRHKITKRGQNVTFRCDPISEHNRLYWYRQTLGQGPEFLTYFQNEAQLEKSRLLSDRFSAERPKGSFSTLEIQRTEQGDSAMYLCASSSESYEQYFGPGTRLTVT.

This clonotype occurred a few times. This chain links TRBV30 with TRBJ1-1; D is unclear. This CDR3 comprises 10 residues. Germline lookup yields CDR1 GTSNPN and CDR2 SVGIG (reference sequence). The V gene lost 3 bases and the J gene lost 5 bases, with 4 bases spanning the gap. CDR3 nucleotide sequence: TGTGCCTGGAGGTTAACTGAAGCTTTCTTT. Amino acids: CAWRLTEAFF.

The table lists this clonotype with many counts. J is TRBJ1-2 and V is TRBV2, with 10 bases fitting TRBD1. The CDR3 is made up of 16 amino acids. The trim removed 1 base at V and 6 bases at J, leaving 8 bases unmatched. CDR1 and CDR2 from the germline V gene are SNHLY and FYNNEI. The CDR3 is CASSEGQGARRDGYTF. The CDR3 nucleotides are TGTGCCAGCAGTGAAGGACAGGGGGCGCGGAGAGATGGCTACACCTTC.

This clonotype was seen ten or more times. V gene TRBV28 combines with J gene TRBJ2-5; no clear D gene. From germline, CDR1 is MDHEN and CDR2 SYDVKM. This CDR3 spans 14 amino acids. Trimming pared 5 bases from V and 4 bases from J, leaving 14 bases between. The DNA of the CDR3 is TGTGCCAGCAGTCTCCGACTCTTGGCAGAGACCCAGTACTTC. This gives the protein CASSLRLLAETQYF.